What follows describes a single T cell receptor beta chain. The antigen remains undetermined. Primers: 60 Vbeta forward and 13 Jbeta reverse. Assay used: immunoSEQ multiplex PCR; TCRdb lists only in-frame clones, some missing. The sample lists 150,000 to 170,000 clones; 70% to 90% were seen once. Deletions cut 1 base from V and 5 bases from J, with 15 bases between. Germline V gene lookup returns CDR1 LNHDA and CDR2 SQIVND (reference sequence). This CDR3 has 15 residues. The sample is drawn from a study of cytomegalovirus exposure and HLA in healthy donors. Findings of the study overall: The presence/absence work took it that sequencing depth was about the same across donors.

The J gene is TRBJ2-7, the V gene TRBV19; a weak D match, TRBD1 (6 bases). The sequencing sample was made of PBMCs. The sequence derives from a woman in her forties in good health and CMV-seropositive. CDR3 region: CASSIAGRQADEQYF. In DNA form, the CDR3 reads TGTGCCAGTAGTATAGCGGGGAGACAGGCGGACGAGCAGTACTTC. The complete variable domain, with remaining parts taken from reference TRBV19 and TRBJ2-7, reads DGGITQSPKYLFRKEGQNVTLSCEQNLNHDAMYWYRQDPGQGLRLIYYSQIVNDFQKGDIAEGYSVSREKKESFPLTVTSAQKNPTAFYLCASSIAGRQADEQYFGPGTRLTVT.